This passage covers 22 T cell receptor beta chains from one sample sequenced in a study of early T cells in non-severe SARS-CoV-2 infection. A single record per CDR3 protein comes from TCRdb applying MiXCR to the 5' RACE reads. Found here are some 64,000 distinct CDR3 sequences, more than 7% of them singletons; the top ten hold 13%. The sample consisted of whole blood, taken at baseline. The origin of the receptors is an adult who was a healthcare worker with PCR-confirmed SARS-CoV-2 infection or an uninfected control (not recorded which).

V usage is TRBV29-1 and J usage is TRBJ1-1; 7 bases agree with TRBD1. From germline, CDR1 is SQVTM and CDR2 ANQGSEA. V shed 4 bases and J 5 bases; nucleotides not matched to a gene: 10. This CDR3 region has 14 residues. CDR3 residues: CSVAGRDRATEAFF. The DNA of the CDR3 is TGCAGCGTTGCGGGGAGAGACAGGGCGACTGAAGCTTTCTTT.

The sample holds one count of this clonotype. This sequence joins TRBV10-2 and TRBJ2-2, with 10 positions matching TRBD2. The germline V gene encodes CDR1 WSHSY and CDR2 SAAADI. The CDR3 length is 16 residues. The J segment lost 5 bases and the V segment lost 7 bases, leaving 10 bases of the junction unmatched. The CDR3 here is CASTGRTSGATGELFF. The CDR3 DNA sequence: TGCGCCAGCACGGGTCGAACTAGCGGGGCGACCGGGGAGCTGTTTTTT.

This clonotype has a count of ten or more. The V and J genes are TRBV7-2 and TRBJ2-1; 9 nucleotides match TRBD2. With 8 bases clipped from V and 3 bases from J, the junction kept 11 bases outside the gene matches. Germline V gene data show CDR1 as SGHTA and CDR2 as FQGNSA. The CDR3 contains 16 residues. This chain's CDR3 is CASRPPGTSLYNEQFF. CDR3 nucleotides: TGTGCCAGCCGACCCCCGGGGACTAGCCTCTACAATGAGCAGTTCTTC. Full variable domain (outside the CDR3, taken from reference TRBV7-2 and TRBJ2-1): GAGVSQSPSNKVTEKGKDVELRCDPISGHTALYWYRQSLGQGLEFLIYFQGNSAPDKSGLPSDRFSAERTGGSVSTLTIQRTQQEDSAVYLCASRPPGTSLYNEQFFGPGTRLTVL.

This clonotype showed up just a few times. The V call is TRBV9, the J call TRBJ2-7; possibly TRBD2 for D (5 bases). CDR1 is SGDLS and CDR2 is YYNGEE in the germline V gene. The ends were cut back, 0 bases at V and 0 bases at J, with 7 bases in the middle. CDR3 length: 14 amino acids. CDR3 DNA sequence: TGTGCCAGCAGCGTAGGTGCGGGCTCCTACGAGCAGTACTTC. Protein product: CASSVGAGSYEQYF.

The chain recombines TRBV18 with TRBJ2-1; D gene unclear. The V end was cut by 4 bases, the J end by 8 bases, with 15 bases between. The CDR3 sequence is 14 residues long. Germline CDR1 KGHSH, CDR2 LQKENI. CDR3 protein: CASSHYWKGDEQFF. The CDR3 region has the DNA TGTGCCAGCTCACATTATTGGAAGGGCGATGAGCAGTTCTTC.

V and J are TRBV12-3 or TRBV12-4 and TRBJ2-2; maybe TRBD1 (5 bases). The CDR3 sequence is 15 residues long. Between the trimmed V and J ends, which lost 7 bases and 1 base, there was a span of 13 bases. CDR3 residues: CASNPTGLNTGELFF. For the CDR3, the DNA is TGTGCCAGCAACCCAACAGGATTGAACACCGGGGAGCTGTTTTTT.

This sequence joins TRBV6-5 and TRBJ2-7; 8 bases are shared with TRBD1. CDR1 and CDR2 (germline): MNHEY, SVGAGI. With V trimmed by 4 bases and J by 3 bases, 8 bases remained unmatched. The CDR3 contains 15 residues. The chain's CDR3 is CASSFRTGLDYEQYF. CDR3 in DNA: TGTGCCAGCAGTTTCCGGACAGGGCTGGACTACGAGCAGTACTTC.

This chain joins TRBV12-2 and TRBJ2-7; whether TRBD1, the table's D call, matches the DNA was not checked. TRBV12-2 constitutes a pseudogene. The CDR3 has 15 amino acids. CDR3: CASRSRTGGSGEQYF. The CDR3 nucleotides are TGTGCAAGTCGCTCGAGGACAGGGGGCTCGGGCGAGCAGTACTTC.

This clonotype was seen at least ten times. This sequence joins TRBV7-2 and TRBJ1-5, with D unclear. Trimming removed 4 bases from V and 1 base from J, with 8 bases in between. CDR1 and CDR2 from the germline V gene are SGHTA and FQGNSA. The CDR3 loop spans 14 amino acids. The CDR3 loop is CASSSEGSNQPQHF. In DNA, the CDR3 is TGTGCCAGCAGCTCCGAGGGAAGCAATCAGCCCCAGCATTTT.

V usage is TRBV7-6 and J usage is TRBJ2-4, with TRBD2 matching 8 bases. The CDR3 spans 15 residues. Germline CDR1 and CDR2: SGHVS and FNYEAQ. V shed 5 bases and J 7 bases; nucleotides not matched to a gene: 10. Here the CDR3 DNA reads TGTGCCAGCAGCCCCTCAGCGGGAGTATCGAACATTCAGTACTTC. It specifies CASSPSAGVSNIQYF.

The chain couples TRBV18 to TRBJ2-7, with TRBD2 matching 8 bases. The V gene's germline CDR1 is KGHSH and CDR2 LQKENI. V shed 3 bases and J 0 bases; nucleotides not matched to a gene: 4. The CDR3 is made up of 15 amino acids. CDR3 region: CASSPSGVTSYEQYF. The DNA of the CDR3 is TGTGCCAGCTCACCTAGCGGGGTTACCTCCTACGAGCAGTACTTC.

This chain links TRBV20-1 with TRBJ2-1, with D unresolved. Per germline, CDR1 DFQATT and CDR2 SNEGSKA (reference sequence). CDR3 length: 13 residues. V shed 6 bases and J shed 9 bases, with 18 bases lying between them. The CDR3 coding sequence is TGCAGTGCCCTCGTTCGGGCCTTCGGTGAGCAGTTCTTC. Translating gives CSALVRAFGEQFF.

The rearrangement joins TRBV7-2 to TRBJ2-5; 10 positions match TRBD2. CDR1 and CDR2 (germline): SGHTA, FQGNSA. The CDR3 covers 17 residues. The trim removed 1 base at V and 6 bases at J, leaving 11 bases unmatched. The CDR3 sequence is CASSLGTASGSFQTQYF. Here the CDR3 DNA reads TGTGCCAGCAGCTTAGGCACGGCTAGCGGGAGTTTTCAGACCCAGTACTTC.

This clonotype was seen more than once but under ten times. V gene TRBV29-1 combines with J gene TRBJ1-2; D remains unclear. The CDR3 has 11 amino acids. Germline assignment: CDR1 SQVTM and CDR2 ANQGSEA. V lost 5 bases, J lost 3 bases, and 7 bases lay in between. For the CDR3, the DNA is TGCAGCGTTTTGCAGGACTATGGCTACACCTTC. Translating gives CSVLQDYGYTF.

The sample holds one count of this clonotype. This chain uses TRBV3-1 with TRBJ2-5; possibly TRBD1 or TRBD2 for D (5 bases each). Germline V CDR1 and CDR2: LGHDT, YNNKEL (reference sequence). V lost 4 bases to trimming and J lost 5 bases, with 11 bases between them. The CDR3 length is 13 residues. Here the CDR3 reads CASSLLGEETQYF. Here the CDR3 DNA reads TGTGCCAGCAGCCTTCTAGGGGAGGAGACCCAGTACTTC.

This rearrangement joins TRBV29-1 to TRBJ2-1; possibly TRBD1 or TRBD2 for D (5 bases each). The germline V gene encodes CDR1 SQVTM and CDR2 ANQGSEA. This CDR3 is 14 amino acids long. Trimming shortened V by 3 bases and J by 9 bases, and 18 bases separated the two germline ends. The CDR3 region has the DNA TGCAGCGTTGATGGGGACCAATTAGGCATTGAGCAGTTCTTC. Its protein is CSVDGDQLGIEQFF.

In its sample, this clonotype was seen a few times. The chain couples TRBV12-3 or TRBV12-4 to TRBJ2-1; TRBD2 agrees at 14 bases. This CDR3 is 15 amino acids long. The junction had 6 bases not matched to a gene; V was cut back by 4 bases and J by 10 bases. The chain's CDR3 is CASSSRLAGGLEQFF. The CDR3 DNA sequence: TGTGCCAGCAGTTCCAGACTAGCGGGAGGGCTCGAGCAGTTCTTC.

The chain uses TRBV5-4 and TRBJ1-6; D not resolved. Trimming removed 1 base from V and 7 bases from J, with 12 bases in between. Germline values: CDR1 SGHNT, CDR2 YYREEE (reference sequence). The CDR3 has 15 residues. The CDR3 bases are TGTGCCAGCAGCTTGCCCTTGGGGAAGAATTCACCCCTCCACTTT. Amino acid sequence: CASSLPLGKNSPLHF.

The chain couples TRBV20-1 to TRBJ2-2; TRBD1 agrees at 10 bases. The V and J ends lost 3 bases and 4 bases, in that order; junction bases with no gene match: 8. The CDR3 has 16 residues. Germline values: CDR1 DFQATT, CDR2 SNEGSKA (reference sequence). The CDR3 coding sequence is TGCAGTGCTAGGGGTGCGGGACAGGGGATCACCGGGGAGCTGTTTTTT. This translates into CSARGAGQGITGELFF.

This rearrangement joins TRBV7-2 to TRBJ2-3; 8 bases map to TRBD1. The V and J ends lost 1 base and 0 bases, in that order; junction bases with no gene match: 6. The V gene's germline CDR1 is SGHTA and CDR2 FQGNSA. CDR3 length: 17 amino acids. For the CDR3, the DNA is TGTGCCAGCAGCTTAGGAACAGGGGGAGTGAGCACAGATACGCAGTATTTT. Translated: CASSLGTGGVSTDTQYF.

The gene calls are TRBV9 and TRBJ2-7; 8 nucleotides line up with TRBD2. Germline CDR1 SGDLS, CDR2 YYNGEE. V trimming: 0 bases; J trimming: 4 bases; junction bases outside the gene matches: 6. The CDR3 runs 15 residues. In nucleotides, the CDR3 is TGTGCCAGCAGCGTAGAGGGACTAGGTGCTTACGAGCAGTACTTC. Translating it yields CASSVEGLGAYEQYF. The variable domain in full, completed from reference TRBV9 and TRBJ2-7, reads DSGVTQTPKHLITATGQRVTLRCSPRSGDLSVYWYQQSLDQGLQFLIQYYNGEERAKGNILERFSAQQFPDLHSELNLSSLELGDSALYFCASSVEGLGAYEQYFGPGTRLTVT.

The chain joins TRBV5-1 to TRBJ2-1; TRBD2 aligns across 7 bases. Germline V gene lookup returns CDR1 SGHRS and CDR2 YFSETQ. J lost 7 bases, V lost 1 base, and 11 bases had no gene match. The CDR3 contains 16 residues. As DNA, the CDR3 is TGCGCCAGCAGCTTGCTTCTAGCGGCCGAAGTGAATGAGCAGTTCTTC. Translated: CASSLLLAAEVNEQFF.